These 30 T cell receptor beta chains came from one sample sequenced in a study of blood T cell repertoires in COVID-19. Repertoires were generated with immunoSEQ multiplex PCR, while TCRdb's copy carries only in-frame clones and drops some. The sample holds some 120,000 clones, approximately 81% seen once. The sequencing input was peripheral blood. The receptors shown here come from a woman in her 30s who had recovered from COVID-19.

The chain combines TRBV7-9 with TRBJ2-7; a possible D gene is TRBD2 (6 bases). CDR1 is SEHNR and CDR2 is FQNEAQ in the germline V gene (reference sequence). This CDR3 has 17 residues. The V gene lost 5 bases and the J gene lost 0 bases, with 20 bases spanning the gap. Written as DNA, the CDR3 is TGTGCCAGCAGCCTCCTCCGTGGGGGGAGGATCTCCTACGAGCAGTACTTC. This encodes CASSLLRGGRISYEQYF. The variable domain in full, completed from reference TRBV7-9 and TRBJ2-7, reads DTGVSQNPRHKITKRGQNVTFRCDPISEHNRLYWYRQTLGQGPEFLTYFQNEAQLEKSRLLSDRFSAERPKGSFSTLEIQRTEQGDSAMYLCASSLLRGGRISYEQYFGPGTRLTVT.

This clone has at least ten counts. This chain uses TRBV7-2 with TRBJ2-7; 8 bases fit TRBD2. Trimming at V came to 2 bases and at J to 1 base, leaving 4 bases not matched to a gene. This CDR3 spans 15 amino acids. Germline CDR1 is SGHTA and CDR2 is FQGNSA. CDR3 in amino acids: CASSLSGLVSYEQYF. The DNA of the CDR3 is TGTGCCAGCAGCTTATCGGGACTAGTATCCTACGAGCAGTACTTC.

Remarks on this clone: The same CDR3 arises from other DNA sequences in this sample as well. The chain recombines TRBV3-1 (or the pseudogene TRBV3-2) with TRBJ2-7, with D tentatively TRBD2 (5 bases). The CDR3 runs to 13 residues. Trimming removed 3 bases from V and 3 bases from J, with 9 bases in between. Per germline, CDR1 LGHDT and CDR2 YNNKEL (reference sequence). The CDR3 loop is CASSQTGGYEQYF. As DNA, the CDR3 is TGTGCCAGCAGCCAGACCGGAGGCTACGAGCAGTACTTC.

The V and J genes are TRBV7-3 and TRBJ2-2; the D gene is possibly TRBD2 (6 bases). V was shortened by 3 bases and J by 2 bases, with 10 bases between the two germline ends. The CDR3 is 15 amino acids. CDR1 SGHTA and CDR2 FQGTGA come from the germline V gene. CDR3 in amino acids: CASSFGTLNTGELFF. The CDR3 DNA sequence: TGTGCCAGCAGCTTCGGGACTCTTAACACCGGGGAGCTGTTTTTT.

This clone has a handful of counts. The V and J genes are TRBV5-1 and TRBJ1-1, with no clear D. V lost 4 bases and J 5 bases, leaving 21 bases between the germline ends. The germline V gene has CDR1 SGHRS and CDR2 YFSETQ. The CDR3 covers 16 residues. CDR3 DNA: TGCGCCAGCAGCCTTTCTTGGATCTCCGGAGGGACTGAAGCTTTCTTT. It encodes CASSLSWISGGTEAFF.

V gene TRBV7-9 combines with J gene TRBJ1-3; 8 bases are shared with TRBD1. Trimming removed 3 bases from V and 4 bases from J; junction bases left unmatched: 5. Germline values: CDR1 SEHNR, CDR2 FQNEAQ (reference sequence). The CDR3 contains 15 residues. CDR3: CASSLARGLGNTIYF. CDR3 in DNA: TGTGCCAGCAGCTTGGCCAGGGGGCTGGGAAACACCATATATTTT.

The CDR3 DNA reads TGTGCCAGTAGCCGGACAGGGCGCGGCTACACCTTC. Its protein is CASSRTGRGYTF. The chain carries TRBV19 and TRBJ1-2; 8 bases are shared with TRBD1. The junction had 5 bases not matched to a gene; V was cut back by 6 bases and J by 8 bases. The CDR3 consists of 12 residues. Germline V CDR1 and CDR2: LNHDA, SQIVND (reference sequence).

The V gene is TRBV24-1, the J gene TRBJ2-1; TRBD1 aligns across 7 bases. CDR3 length: 14 residues. The germline CDR1 and CDR2 sequences are KGHDR and SFDVKD. Trimming cost V 4 bases and J 9 bases; bases outside gene matches: 8. The chain's CDR3 is CATSDHQQGSEQFF. The CDR3 nucleotides read TGTGCCACCAGTGACCATCAACAGGGGAGTGAGCAGTTCTTC.

The rearrangement links TRBV3-1 (or the pseudogene TRBV3-2) to TRBJ2-1; TRBD2 matches 10 bases. The CDR3 sequence is 18 residues long. V trimming: 2 bases; J trimming: 0 bases; junction bases outside the gene matches: 7. Per the germline V gene, CDR1 is LGHDT and CDR2 is YNNKEL (reference sequence). The CDR3 DNA is TGTGCCAGCAGCCAACGGCTAGCGGGGGCCAGCTCCTACAATGAGCAGTTCTTC. Translation gives CASSQRLAGASSYNEQFF.

This chain connects TRBV3-1 (or the pseudogene TRBV3-2) to TRBJ2-5; 10 nucleotides line up with TRBD2. The CDR3 runs 18 residues. Trimming took 0 bases from V and 4 from J; bases not matched to a gene: 11. Germline CDR1 is LGHDT and CDR2 is YNNKEL (reference sequence). CDR3 amino acids: CASSQDRSSGRVRETQYF. The CDR3 DNA reads as TGTGCCAGCAGCCAAGATCGGTCTAGCGGGAGAGTGCGAGAGACCCAGTACTTC.

The rearrangement joins TRBV19 to TRBJ1-3, with a tentative D call TRBD1 (6 bases). In germline, CDR1 is LNHDA, CDR2 SQIVND (reference sequence). The CDR3 extends over 16 amino acids. Trimming stripped 3 bases from V and 3 bases from J, with 15 bases between. The DNA of the CDR3 is TGTGCCAGTAGTATGACAGGAGTCCCTCATGGAAACACCATATATTTT. This encodes CASSMTGVPHGNTIYF.

The chain couples TRBV7-8 to TRBJ2-5, with a possible D match to TRBD1 (5 bases). Trimming cost V 5 bases and J 13 bases, with 23 bases left between them. The CDR3 consists of 14 residues. Germline values: CDR1 SGHVS, CDR2 FQNEAQ. The CDR3 DNA sequence: TGTGCCAGCAGCCCCCAGACAGATTCCTTGGTTTCGTACTTC. It specifies CASSPQTDSLVSYF.

V and J are TRBV18 and TRBJ2-5; 7 positions match TRBD2. CDR1 and CDR2 from the germline V gene are KGHSH and LQKENI. CDR3 length: 16 residues. V shed 2 bases and J 6 bases; nucleotides not matched to a gene: 12. The CDR3 sequence is CASSPRAGVVVKTQYF. As DNA, the CDR3 is TGTGCCAGCTCACCAAGGGCGGGAGTGGTGGTAAAGACCCAGTACTTC.

The V gene is TRBV3-1 (or the pseudogene TRBV3-2), the J gene TRBJ2-1; 8 bases line up with TRBD1. J lost 8 bases, V lost 0 bases, and 6 bases had no gene match. The CDR3 is 15 amino acids. Germline assignment: CDR1 LGHDT and CDR2 YNNKEL (reference sequence). The CDR3 is CASSQDLTGGHEQFF. The CDR3, as DNA: TGTGCCAGCAGCCAAGATCTTACAGGGGGGCATGAGCAGTTCTTC.

The gene calls are TRBV9 and TRBJ1-4, with 9 bases matching TRBD1. The V segment lost 3 bases and the J segment 6 bases; nucleotides outside the gene matches: 6. The CDR3 is made up of 15 amino acids. CDR1 is SGDLS and CDR2 is YYNGEE in the germline V gene. CDR3 amino acids: CASSDGTGRHEKLFF. The CDR3, as DNA: TGTGCCAGCAGCGACGGGACAGGGCGTCATGAAAAACTGTTTTTT. The full variable domain, in which reference TRBV9 and TRBJ1-4 provide the parts outside the CDR3, is DSGVTQTPKHLITATGQRVTLRCSPRSGDLSVYWYQQSLDQGLQFLIQYYNGEERAKGNILERFSAQQFPDLHSELNLSSLELGDSALYFCASSDGTGRHEKLFFGSGTQLSVL.

The chain carries TRBV12-3 or TRBV12-4 and TRBJ1-2; D call uncertain. Between the trimmed V and J ends, which lost 7 bases and 2 bases, there was a span of 11 bases. The CDR3 is made up of 13 amino acids. The CDR3 protein is CASTLGTNYGYTF. The CDR3 DNA is TGTGCCAGCACCCTTGGCACAAACTATGGCTACACCTTC.

The genes are TRBV19 and TRBJ2-2; D not certain. CDR1 and CDR2 from the germline V gene are LNHDA and SQIVND (reference sequence). The CDR3 is made up of 13 amino acids. The germline V and J ends were trimmed by 2 bases and 3 bases, with 4 bases remaining between them. The CDR3 reads CASSIRYTGELFF. The DNA for the CDR3 is TGTGCCAGTAGTATACGGTACACCGGGGAGCTGTTTTTT. The full variable domain, in which reference TRBV19 and TRBJ2-2 provide the parts outside the CDR3, is DGGITQSPKYLFRKEGQNVTLSCEQNLNHDAMYWYRQDPGQGLRLIYYSQIVNDFQKGDIAEGYSVSREKKESFPLTVTSAQKNPTAFYLCASSIRYTGELFFGEGSRLTVL.

The genes are TRBV14 and TRBJ2-1; 10 nucleotides line up with TRBD2. The germline V gene has CDR1 SGHDN and CDR2 FVKESK. The CDR3 runs to 14 residues. The J segment lost 4 bases and the V segment lost 7 bases, leaving 4 bases of the junction unmatched. The CDR3 sequence: CASTKREGYNEQFF. In nucleotides, the CDR3 is TGTGCCAGCACTAAGCGGGAGGGTTACAATGAGCAGTTCTTC.

The rearrangement joins TRBV29-1 to TRBJ2-3; TRBD2 agrees at 10 bases. The V and J ends lost 6 bases and 1 base, in that order; junction bases with no gene match: 4. CDR3 size: 14 residues. Germline assignment: CDR1 SQVTM and CDR2 ANQGSEA. The CDR3, as DNA: TGCAGCGTCCCTAGCGGGGGTCGCACAGATACGCAGTATTTT. The encoded protein is CSVPSGGRTDTQYF.

The chain uses TRBV4-1 and TRBJ2-7; TRBD2 matches at 7 bases. J was trimmed by 7 bases and V by 0 bases; bases with no gene match: 12. The CDR3 covers 16 residues. Germline lookup yields CDR1 MGHRA and CDR2 YSYEKL. The CDR3 loop is CASSQDGIAGASEQYF. The DNA of the CDR3 is TGCGCCAGCAGCCAAGATGGAATAGCGGGCGCTTCTGAGCAGTACTTC.

This sequence joins TRBV6-5 and TRBJ2-7; D call uncertain. This CDR3 has 10 residues. Trimming shortened V by 5 bases and J by 3 bases, and 2 bases separated the two germline ends. The V gene's germline CDR1 is MNHEY and CDR2 SVGAGI. The CDR3: CASSHYEQYF. In DNA form, the CDR3 reads TGTGCCAGCAGTCACTACGAGCAGTACTTC.

This chain links TRBV6-6 with TRBJ1-2; D is unresolved. V lost 4 bases and J lost 8, with 14 bases in between. The CDR3 extends over 13 amino acids. From germline, CDR1 is MNHNY and CDR2 SVGAGI (reference sequence). The CDR3 nucleotides are TGTGCCAGCAGTTCCTATGGTGAAACCGGCTACACCTTC. Translating gives CASSSYGETGYTF.

The chain joins TRBV7-3 to TRBJ2-1; 10 bases align to TRBD2. The CDR3 consists of 15 residues. Germline CDR1 SGHTA, CDR2 FQGTGA. The trim removed 6 bases at V and 9 bases at J, leaving 11 bases unmatched. CDR3 bases: TGTGCCAGCAGGGACACCCTAGCGGGAGCCGCTGAGCAGTTCTTC. Its protein product is CASRDTLAGAAEQFF. The whole variable domain, remainder taken from reference TRBV7-3 and TRBJ2-1, is GAGVSQTPSNKVTEKGKYVELRCDPISGHTALYWYRQSLGQGPEFLIYFQGTGAADDSGLPNDRFFAVRPEGSVSTLKIQRTERGDSAVYLCASRDTLAGAAEQFFGPGTRLTVL.

The rearrangement uses TRBV18 and TRBJ2-7; 8 bases line up with TRBD2. CDR1 and CDR2 from the germline V gene are KGHSH and LQKENI. Trimming cost V 6 bases and J 6 bases; bases outside gene matches: 13. This CDR3 has 15 amino acids. CDR3 loop: CASSETGTGGSEQYF. The CDR3 nucleotides read TGTGCCAGCTCGGAAACCGGGACGGGGGGGAGCGAGCAGTACTTC.

J is TRBJ2-1 and V is TRBV5-1; D perhaps matches TRBD2 (6 bases). This CDR3 comprises 14 residues. The germline V gene encodes CDR1 SGHRS and CDR2 YFSETQ. V was clipped by 4 bases and J by 8 bases, with 16 bases between them. The CDR3 bases are TGCGCCAGCAGCGGGGGACTCCTGGGTTATGAGCAGTTCTTC. Translated, it gives CASSGGLLGYEQFF.

The chain links TRBV20-1 to TRBJ1-3; TRBD1 is a possible D gene (6 bases). The CDR3 is made up of 14 amino acids. Germline assignment: CDR1 DFQATT and CDR2 SNEGSKA (reference sequence). V was clipped by 3 bases and J by 0 bases, with 9 bases between them. CDR3 nucleotides: TGCAGTGCTAGTCAGGGGCGCTCTGGAAACACCATATATTTT. Translated: CSASQGRSGNTIYF.

The chain is built from TRBV13 and TRBJ2-5, with TRBD1 identical over 7 bases. Germline lookup yields CDR1 PRHDT and CDR2 FYEKMQ (reference sequence). J gave up 5 bases and V 0 bases, and 9 bases lay outside the gene matches. The CDR3 covers 16 residues. For the CDR3, the DNA is TGTGCCAGCAGCTTAGGCCAATGGGACAGACGGGAGACCCAGTACTTC. Translated, it gives CASSLGQWDRRETQYF.

The chain couples TRBV10-3 to TRBJ1-2, with a weak D call TRBD1 (5 bases). With 4 bases removed from V and 3 bases from J, the gap between germline ends came to 9 bases. There are 13 residues in the CDR3. Germline loops: CDR1 ENHRY, CDR2 SYGVKD. The CDR3 DNA is TGTGCCATCAGTGCGCAAGGGGACTATGGCTACACCTTC. Translation: CAISAQGDYGYTF.

The rearrangement joins TRBV13 to TRBJ1-2, with a tentative D call TRBD1 (6 bases). Trimming removed 0 bases at V and 6 bases at J, with 14 bases between. CDR3 length: 15 residues. Germline CDR1 and CDR2: PRHDT and FYEKMQ (reference sequence). The CDR3 coding sequence is TGTGCCAGCAGCTTAGGTTTTGGACAGAAGGATGGCTACACCTTC. This sequence encodes CASSLGFGQKDGYTF.

This chain uses TRBV5-1 with TRBJ1-2; D unclear. Trimming stripped 0 bases from V and 4 bases from J, with 7 bases between. Germline V gives CDR1 SGHRS, CDR2 YFSETQ. The CDR3 has 13 amino acids. CDR3 in amino acids: CASSLVYSYGYTF. CDR3 in DNA: TGCGCCAGCAGCTTGGTCTACAGCTATGGCTACACCTTC.